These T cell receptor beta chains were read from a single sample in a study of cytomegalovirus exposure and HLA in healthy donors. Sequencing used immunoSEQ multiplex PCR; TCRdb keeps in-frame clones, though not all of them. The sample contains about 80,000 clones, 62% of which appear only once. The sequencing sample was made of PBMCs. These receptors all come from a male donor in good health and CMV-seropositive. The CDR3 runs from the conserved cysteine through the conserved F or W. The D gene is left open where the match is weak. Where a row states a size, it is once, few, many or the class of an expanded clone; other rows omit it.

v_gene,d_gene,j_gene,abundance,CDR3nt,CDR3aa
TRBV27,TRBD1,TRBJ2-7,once,TGTGCCAGCAGTTTCACCCCACAGGGGGTCTACGAGCAGTACTTC,CASSFTPQGVYEQYF
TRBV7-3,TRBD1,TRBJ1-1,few,TGTGCCAGCAGCTCCTCCCGGGACAGGGGTCTGAACACTGAAGCTTTCTTT,CASSSSRDRGLNTEAFF
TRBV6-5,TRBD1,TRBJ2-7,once,TGTGCCAGCAGTCGTCTGACAGGGTCATACGAGCAGTACTTC,CASSRLTGSYEQYF
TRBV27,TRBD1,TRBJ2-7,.,TGTGCCAGCAGTTTGACAGGGGCCTACGAGCAGTACTTC,CASSLTGAYEQYF
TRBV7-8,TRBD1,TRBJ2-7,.,TGTGCCAGCAGCTCCTACGGGACAGGCGCCCCCGGGTACGAGCAGTACTTC,CASSSYGTGAPGYEQYF
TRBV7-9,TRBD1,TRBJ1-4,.,TGTGCCAGCAGCCGCCCCGGGACAGGGGGCAATGAAAAACTGTTTTTT,CASSRPGTGGNEKLFF
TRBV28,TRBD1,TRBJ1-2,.,TGTTCTTCCGTTCAAGGGGACAGGGCTGCCTATGGCTACACCTTC,CSSVQGDRAAYGYTF
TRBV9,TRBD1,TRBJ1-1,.,TGTGCCAGCAGCATCGGGACAGCAAACACTGAAGCTTTCTTT,CASSIGTANTEAFF
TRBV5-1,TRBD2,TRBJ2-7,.,TGCGCCAGCAGCTTGGAACTAGCGGTAAGCTCCTACGAGCAGTACTTC,CASSLELAVSSYEQYF
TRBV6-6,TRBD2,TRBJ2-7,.,TGTGCCAGCAGTATTCGGGGGGGAAGCTACGAGCAGTACTTC,CASSIRGGSYEQYF